Each of the 32 T cell receptor beta chains below was sequenced from the same sample in a study of early T cells in non-severe SARS-CoV-2 infection. Each CDR3 protein is one row after TCRdb ran MiXCR on the 5' RACE reads. This table has approximately 56,000 distinct CDR3 sequences, around 10% appearing once. The sequenced material came from whole blood. The receptors were gathered from an adult who was a healthcare worker with PCR-confirmed SARS-CoV-2 infection or an uninfected control (not recorded which).

The V and J genes are TRBV20-1 and TRBJ2-1; D gene uncertain. Germline V CDR1 and CDR2: DFQATT, SNEGSKA (reference sequence). The CDR3 loop spans 9 amino acids. Between the trimmed V and J ends, which lost 6 bases and 9 bases, there was a span of 6 bases. The CDR3 loop reads CSAPGEQFF. CDR3 in DNA: TGCAGTGCGCCGGGTGAGCAGTTCTTC.

This clonotype has ten or more counts. This rearrangement joins TRBV10-3 to TRBJ2-7; a possible D gene is TRBD1 (6 bases). CDR1 and CDR2 (germline): ENHRY, SYGVKD. The CDR3 is 14 amino acids. Trimming removed 6 bases from V and 1 base from J, with 13 bases in between. CDR3 DNA: TGTGCCATCAGGGACTGGACAGCTTCCTACGAGCAGTACTTC. This gives the protein CAIRDWTASYEQYF.

This clonotype occurred a few times. CDR3 region: CASSQGGGRYTEAFF. The CDR3 DNA reads TGTGCCAGCAGTCAAGGAGGGGGCCGATACACTGAAGCTTTCTTT. This rearrangement joins TRBV6-5 to TRBJ1-1; 7 nucleotides align to TRBD1. Unmatched junction bases numbered 9, after V lost 5 bases and J lost 3 bases. The germline V gene encodes CDR1 MNHEY and CDR2 SVGAGI. This CDR3 has 15 amino acids.

This clonotype was picked up many times. This chain uses TRBV12-5 with TRBJ2-1, with D unclear. Germline CDR1 is LGHNT and CDR2 is FRNRAP. The ends were cut back, 2 bases at V and 7 bases at J, with 9 bases in the middle. The CDR3 contains 13 residues. CDR3 nucleotides: TGTGCTAGTGGTTTGCTGGGTATGAATGAGCAGTTCTTC. It specifies CASGLLGMNEQFF.

Ten or more counts support this clonotype. This chain connects TRBV7-9 to TRBJ2-3; 7 bases map to TRBD2. Germline V gene sequence: CDR1 SEHNR, CDR2 FQNEAQ (reference sequence). Trimming cost V 5 bases and J 8 bases; bases outside gene matches: 10. This CDR3 is built from 14 residues. The CDR3 sequence is CASSHGRERGTQYF. CDR3 nucleotide sequence: TGTGCCAGCAGCCATGGGCGGGAGAGGGGTACGCAGTATTTT.

This clonotype was observed at least ten times. The CDR3 DNA reads TGTGCTAGTGGTTCCACCAACGGGAGGGCCAGTGTGGATACGCAGTATTTT. It translates to CASGSTNGRASVDTQYF. V usage is TRBV12-5 and J usage is TRBJ2-3, with 8 bases fitting TRBD2. The trim removed 4 bases at V and 6 bases at J, leaving 15 bases unmatched. The CDR3 is 17 residues long. Germline CDR1 reads LGHNT; CDR2 reads FRNRAP.

There are many counts of this clonotype. V usage is TRBV4-3 and J usage is TRBJ2-2, with 10 positions matching TRBD2. CDR1 and CDR2 (germline): LGHNA, YSLEER. After removal of 3 bases from V and 0 bases from J, the junction contained 4 bases not matched to a gene. The CDR3 is made up of 17 amino acids. Here the CDR3 reads CASSQILAGANTGELFF. CDR3 DNA: TGCGCCAGCAGCCAGATTCTAGCGGGAGCGAACACCGGGGAGCTGTTTTTT.

This clonotype was counted ten times or more. This CDR3 is CAKPSDRYPTDTQYF. CDR3 in DNA: TGTGCCAAACCCTCGGACAGATACCCGACAGATACGCAGTATTTT. This chain connects TRBV6-7 to TRBJ2-3, with D perhaps matching TRBD1 (6 bases). TRBV6-7 is classed as an ORF, of uncertain function. Trimming shortened V by 10 bases and J by 3 bases, and 20 bases separated the two germline ends. The CDR3 totals 15 residues.

This chain connects TRBV28 to TRBJ2-7; 8 bases map to TRBD1. CDR1 and CDR2 from the germline V gene are MDHEN and SYDVKM. This CDR3 comprises 14 residues. The V segment lost 3 bases and the J segment 3 bases; nucleotides outside the gene matches: 4. The CDR3 region is CASSLEGQVYEQYF. CDR3 coding DNA: TGTGCCAGCAGTTTGGAGGGACAGGTCTACGAGCAGTACTTC.

This clonotype was found many times. The chain recombines TRBV4-3 with TRBJ2-7; the D gene is possibly TRBD1 (6 bases). This CDR3 spans 13 amino acids. Germline lookup yields CDR1 LGHNA and CDR2 YSLEER. Trimming took off 1 base at V and 5 bases at J, with 9 bases between the two ends. The CDR3 region is CASSQGTANEQYF. CDR3 DNA: TGCGCCAGCAGCCAAGGGACAGCAAACGAGCAGTACTTC.

This clonotype was seen at least ten times. The rearrangement uses TRBV7-2 and TRBJ2-6; D gene unclear. The CDR3 contains 15 residues. Germline CDR1 is SGHTA and CDR2 is FQGNSA. Trimming left V 5 bases short and J 3 bases short, with 11 bases between. In DNA, the CDR3 is TGTGCCAGCAGCCCCCGCGGCCTTGGGGCCAACGTCCTGACTTTC. Protein sequence: CASSPRGLGANVLTF.

Only a few counts were recorded for this clonotype. This chain links TRBV7-8 with TRBJ1-2; 9 nucleotides line up with TRBD1. Germline V gene sequence: CDR1 SGHVS, CDR2 FQNEAQ. The J segment lost 0 bases and the V segment lost 5 bases, leaving 7 bases of the junction unmatched. The CDR3 extends over 16 amino acids. The CDR3: CASSPGGDRANYGYTF. The CDR3 bases are TGTGCCAGCAGCCCAGGGGGGGACAGGGCTAACTATGGCTACACCTTC.

This chain links TRBV6-5 with TRBJ2-5; D gene unclear. Per germline, CDR1 MNHEY and CDR2 SVGAGI. V lost 6 bases and J 5 bases, leaving 7 bases between the germline ends. The CDR3 contains 11 residues. CDR3 loop: CASSNVETQYF. CDR3 DNA: TGTGCCAGCAGCAATGTGGAGACCCAGTACTTC.

The gene calls are TRBV5-1 and TRBJ2-3; TRBD2 aligns across 8 bases. With V trimmed by 4 bases and J by 3 bases, 13 bases remained unmatched. Looked up from germline, CDR1 is SGHRS and CDR2 is YFSETQ. This CDR3 region has 17 residues. The CDR3 DNA is TGCGCCAGCAGCGGTTGGACGGGGGGGCCCTGGACAGATACGCAGTATTTT. This encodes CASSGWTGGPWTDTQYF.

This clonotype has a count of ten or more. J is TRBJ2-1 and V is TRBV7-2; D remains ambiguous. Germline CDR1 and CDR2: SGHTA and FQGNSA. There are 12 residues in the CDR3. Trimming cost V 4 bases and J 10 bases, with 11 bases left between them. The CDR3 sequence is CASSSVGPEQFF. The CDR3 nucleotides read TGTGCCAGCAGCTCCGTCGGGCCGGAGCAGTTCTTC.

In its sample, this clonotype is medium-sized. The V and J genes are TRBV12-3 or TRBV12-4 and TRBJ1-1; D unclear. There are 13 residues in the CDR3. V was clipped by 6 bases and J by 5 bases, with 13 bases between them. CDR3 in amino acids: CASSPPPWTEAFF. DNA for the CDR3: TGTGCCAGCAGCCCCCCCCCCTGGACTGAAGCTTTCTTT.

The sample holds a few counts of this clonotype. The V call is TRBV3-1, the J call TRBJ1-1; tentative D call: TRBD1 (5 bases). Trimming stripped 0 bases from V and 1 base from J, with 15 bases between. The CDR3 sequence is 17 residues long. CDR1 and CDR2 (germline): LGHDT, YNNKEL (reference sequence). The CDR3 spells CASSQEAPGRRNTEAFF. The CDR3 DNA reads TGTGCCAGCAGCCAAGAGGCCCCAGGGCGGAGGAACACTGAAGCTTTCTTT.

There are many counts of this clonotype. This chain connects TRBV4-2 to TRBJ2-1; 8 bases are a match to TRBD2. The CDR3 consists of 15 residues. The trim removed 5 bases at V and 1 base at J, leaving 4 bases unmatched. In germline, CDR1 is LGHNA, CDR2 YNFKEQ. DNA for the CDR3: TGTGCCAGCAGCTACGGGGGGGCGTCCTACAATGAGCAGTTCTTC. Amino acids: CASSYGGASYNEQFF.

This clonotype appeared many times. V usage is TRBV12-3 or TRBV12-4 and J usage is TRBJ2-3; 8 bases map to TRBD2. The CDR3 spans 15 residues. V lost 4 bases, J lost 6 bases, and 9 bases stayed unmatched. The CDR3 DNA follows: TGTGCCAGCAGTTCCTATACTAGCGGAGGGGATACGCAGTATTTT. This translates into CASSSYTSGGDTQYF.

This clonotype was seen more than once but under ten times. The gene calls are TRBV5-1 and TRBJ2-2; TRBD2 is a possible D gene (5 bases). With 0 bases removed from V and 5 bases from J, the gap between germline ends came to 11 bases. This CDR3 has 15 residues. Germline CDR1 SGHRS, CDR2 YFSETQ. DNA for the CDR3: TGCGCCAGCAGCTTGGTAGGAGGTGTGACCGGGGAGCTGTTTTTT. Translation gives CASSLVGGVTGELFF.

This clonotype showed up just a few times. The chain combines TRBV12-3 or TRBV12-4 with TRBJ2-7, with 7 bases identical to TRBD1. Unmatched junction bases numbered 7, after V lost 5 bases and J lost 3 bases. CDR3 size: 14 residues. DNA for the CDR3: TGTGCCAGCAGTCCTCGGACAGGTTACTACGAGCAGTACTTC. This gives the protein CASSPRTGYYEQYF.

The J gene is TRBJ2-1, the V gene TRBV14, with D uncertain. This CDR3 region has 19 residues. Trimming took 0 bases from V and 4 from J, leaving 22 bases between them. The germline V gene encodes CDR1 SGHDN and CDR2 FVKESK. The CDR3 coding sequence is TGTGCCAGCAGCCAAGATCGTACCGTTTGGGCGAACAGTTACAATGAGCAGTTCTTC. It specifies CASSQDRTVWANSYNEQFF.

The rearrangement joins TRBV21-1 to TRBJ1-6; TRBD1 is taken as the D call from the table, unchecked against the DNA. TRBV21-1 is given as a pseudogene. This CDR3 spans 12 amino acids. CDR3 amino acids: CASNPTESPLHF. The CDR3 coding sequence is TGTGCCAGCAACCCGACAGAGTCACCCCTCCACTTT.

The rearrangement links TRBV4-3 to TRBJ2-7; TRBD2 aligns across 8 bases. This CDR3 region has 17 residues. CDR1 is LGHNA, CDR2 YSLEER, per germline. The trim removed 0 bases at V and 3 bases at J, leaving 10 bases unmatched. In nucleotides, the CDR3 is TGCGCCAGCAGCCAAGAGCTGGCGGGAGGACCAGACTACGAGCAGTACTTC. Translation: CASSQELAGGPDYEQYF.

This clonotype came up many times. The chain is built from TRBV28 and TRBJ2-7, with D unresolved. The germline CDR1 and CDR2 sequences are MDHEN and SYDVKM. The length of the CDR3 is 14 residues. V was clipped by 6 bases and J by 6 bases, with 18 bases between them. In nucleotides, the CDR3 is TGTGCCAGCAGGCCCCCGACGGGTCCGTTCGAGCAGTACTTC. Amino acids: CASRPPTGPFEQYF. The variable domain in full, completed from reference TRBV28 and TRBJ2-7, reads DVKVTQSSRYLVKRTGEKVFLECVQDMDHENMFWYRQDPGLGLRLIYFSYDVKMKEKGDIPEGYSVSREKKERFSLILESASTNQTSMYLCASRPPTGPFEQYFGPGTRLTVT.

The CDR3 loop reads CASSRGPGVDTGELFF. The CDR3 nucleotides are TGTGCCAGCAGCCGTGGACCGGGAGTAGACACCGGGGAGCTGTTTTTT. The chain employs TRBV5-6 and TRBJ2-2; perhaps TRBD2 as D (6 bases). Trimming left V 4 bases short and J 3 bases short, with 16 bases between. CDR3 length: 16 amino acids. Germline CDR1 is SGHDT and CDR2 is YYEEEE.

The chain has TRBV6-6 and TRBJ2-6; maybe TRBD1 (5 bases). This CDR3 has 15 residues. The V end was cut by 7 bases, the J end by 0 bases, with 10 bases between. The V gene's germline CDR1 is MNHNY and CDR2 SVGAGI (reference sequence). CDR3: CASTSRVSGANVLTF. The CDR3 DNA is TGTGCCAGCACCAGCAGGGTCTCTGGGGCCAACGTCCTGACTTTC.

This clonotype was counted a few times. V usage is TRBV28 and J usage is TRBJ1-2; no clear D gene. Germline assignment: CDR1 MDHEN and CDR2 SYDVKM. The length of the CDR3 is 14 residues. V shed 6 bases and J shed 5 bases, with 16 bases lying between them. The CDR3 DNA sequence: TGTGCCAGCAGCTCCTTTCATCCGTCGTATGGCTACACCTTC. Translating it yields CASSSFHPSYGYTF.

The rearrangement uses TRBV7-6 and TRBJ2-1; D gene uncertain. The CDR3 consists of 14 residues. Trimming cost V 6 bases and J 4 bases, with 13 bases left between them. Germline V gives CDR1 SGHVS, CDR2 FNYEAQ. The CDR3 is CASSSNPTYNEQFF. As DNA, the CDR3 is TGTGCCAGCAGTTCCAATCCAACTTACAATGAGCAGTTCTTC.

This clonotype was found a few times. The chain combines TRBV20-1 with TRBJ1-5; 9 positions agree with TRBD1. The CDR3 is 13 residues long. Per the germline V gene, CDR1 is DFQATT and CDR2 is SNEGSKA (reference sequence). J gave up 11 bases and V 5 bases, and 10 bases lay outside the gene matches. The DNA for the CDR3 is TGCAGTGCTCCGAGGACAGGGGATGGTTCCCAGCATTTT. It is translated as CSAPRTGDGSQHF.

This clonotype has ten or more counts. The V call is TRBV12-3 or TRBV12-4, the J call TRBJ2-4, with D perhaps TRBD2 (6 bases). V lost 2 bases to trimming and J lost 9 bases, with 14 bases between them. This CDR3 has 14 residues. Here the CDR3 reads CASSLRPAGSIQYF. The CDR3 nucleotides read TGTGCCAGCAGTTTACGCCCGGCGGGAAGCATTCAGTACTTC.

This clonotype has a count of ten or more. The CDR3 region is CASSYSYGGPETQYF. DNA of the CDR3: TGTGCCAGCAGTTACTCCTACGGGGGTCCCGAGACCCAGTACTTC. The chain is built from TRBV6-5 and TRBJ2-5; perhaps TRBD2 as D (6 bases). CDR3 length: 15 amino acids. V gave up 0 bases and J gave up 5 bases, with 13 bases separating them. Germline-derived CDR1 and CDR2 are MNHEY and SVGAGI.